This entry describes one T cell receptor (beta chain). This entry comes from a study of blood T cell repertoires in COVID-19. For the study at large: There were acute and convalescent COVID-19 samples, and they came from the United States, Italy and Spain. T cells, B-cell-depleted T cells, or PBMCs supplied cDNA or gDNA.

CDR3 length: 14 amino acids. Germline V gives CDR1 ENHRY, CDR2 SYGVKD. Trimming took 9 bases from V and 0 from J; bases not matched to a gene: 4. Per the study methods: Nucleated cell number was recorded as an estimate derived from reference gene primer amplification. Sequenced by immunoSEQ multiplex PCR; TCRdb stores in-frame clones only, minus some. V, J and clone size derive from that table, while D and trimming were established from the DNA sequence. The table shows 69,000 or so clones, with 65% to 85% occurring only once. The gene calls are TRBV10-3 and TRBJ1-1, with 10 bases identical to TRBD1. The source of this sequence is a woman aged 80 or over with active or convalescent COVID-19. The sample was peripheral blood. The CDR3 loop is CAMGTGVLNTEAFF. CDR3 DNA: TGTGCCATGGGGACAGGGGTCTTGAACACTGAAGCTTTCTTT.